Given below is one TCR beta chain in context. The CDR3 is 13 residues long. Per the original methods: The authors estimated nucleated cell counts from reference gene primer amplification. Sequencing used immunoSEQ multiplex PCR; TCRdb keeps in-frame clones, though not all of them. V and J calls and clone size are given by that table; D and trimming were obtained from the DNA. The sample consists of fewer than 70,000 clones, roughly 85% of them appearing once. The data are from a study of blood T cell repertoires in COVID-19. Study summary: The origin of the acute and convalescent COVID-19 samples was the United States, Italy and Spain. T cells, B-cell-depleted T cells, or PBMCs supplied cDNA or gDNA.

The clonotype was recovered from a man in his forties or fifties with acute or convalescent COVID-19. The J gene is TRBJ2-7, the V gene TRBV21-1; TRBD1, the D gene given by the table, was not confirmed from the DNA. TRBV21-1 has pseudogene status. Sequencing was done on a sample of peripheral blood. CDR3 bases: TGTGCCGTCCGGGACAGAGTATACTACGAGCAGTACTTC. It translates to CAVRDRVYYEQYF.